The sequence of this TCR beta chain was determined in a study of spatial heterogeneity in lung cancer (dated 2019 in TCRdb). About the investigation overall: Beta-chain transcripts were consistently detected in greater numbers than alpha-chain transcripts, which likely reflected higher beta-chain transcript abundance. In tumor regions, TCR transcript counts showed a strong correlation with a T cell transcriptional module score from matched bulk RNA-seq. In the raw uncorrected reads, each unique combination of TCR and UMI appeared more than ten times on average. TCR alpha and beta repertoires were quantitatively compared across multiple tumor regions, matched nontumor lung and blood in non-small cell lung cancer. The study linked features of the TCR repertoire to counts of nonsynonymous mutations, which were determined by whole-exome sequencing of tumor tissue. At surgery, both alpha and beta chains were TCR-sequenced in fewer than 250 tumor regions, about 64 matched nontumor lung samples and a few dozen PBMC samples.

What the study reported, not specific to this receptor: The number of expanded intratumoral alpha and beta TCRs correlated with the tumor nonsynonymous mutation count. Confirming at a functional level the hypothesis that regional TCRs recognize regional mutations was considered to require additional single-cell paired TCR alpha and beta sequencing. Counts of ubiquitous and regional expanded TCRs were found to correlate with counts of ubiquitous and regional nonsynonymous mutations, respectively. Estimated TCR-seq coverage of tumor T cells was only around 6.7% for alpha chains and about 13% for beta chains.

The library was obtained by 5' RACE. Sequenced using a NextSeq 500. The TCR library protocol attached a unique molecular identifier to each TCR cDNA molecule to allow correction of PCR and sequencing errors. The authors' pipeline ran thus. TCR identification, UMI-based error correction and CDR3 extraction were all carried out with Decombinator tools. TCRs above a frequency of 2 per 1,000, corresponding to the top 1% of the tumor frequency distribution, were defined as expanded. Expanded tumor TCRs statistically deemed absent (corrected P<0.05) from at least one tumor region were classed as regional, and all other expanded tumor TCRs were classed as ubiquitous. Renyi diversity was computed with the R vegan package after each repertoire had been subsampled 100 times to 5,000 TCRs. CDR3 similarity networks were constructed using string-kernel similarity of amino acid triplets, with links drawn between CDR3s whose pairwise similarity was above 0.82. TCRdb's own reprocessing of the public reads used fastp at Q25 and MiXCR and kept productive beta chains. CDR3 protein sequences are deduplicated, and each keeps its most common genes and DNA. TCRdb's processing, not the authors' own work, is the source of the V and J calls. The sample table holds approximately 610 distinct CDR3 sequences, of which about 9.3% were seen once. Jointly, the top ten make up roughly 24% of the sample.

Via the germline V gene, CDR1 is MDHEN and CDR2 SYDVKM. Trimming takes 6 bases off V and 2 bases off J; junction bases not matched to a gene: 7. The CDR3, from cysteine to phenylalanine, totals 16 residues. The retained sequence is limited to the CDR3, 48 bases, with the frame set at the first base. Points on this clonotype: This receptor's antigen is unknown. Base quality data are lacking; no much larger clone is found one base away.

Explained via the paper, the time point label denotes: sample taken at primary tumor resection. Donors were over 60 patients with early-stage, untreated non-small cell lung cancer from the lung TRACERx cohort. TCR sequencing used whole RNA extracted from tumor and nontumor lung tissue, or from cryopreserved PBMC samples, without cell sorting. A patient was chosen for TCR sequencing only when enough RNA was available from at least two tumor regions. Tumor and adjacent nontumor lung specimens were reviewed by a lung pathologist before selection. Sequencing was performed on lung tumor tissue, taken at surgery. The TCR comes from a female donor with early-stage non-small cell lung cancer. In this chain, TRBV28 is recombined with TRBJ2-7, with TRBD2 identical over 13 junction bases. The DNA sequence reads TGTGCCAGCAGCCCTCGGACTAGCGGGAGAGCCTACGAGCAGTACTTC. It is translated as CASSPRTSGRAYEQYF.